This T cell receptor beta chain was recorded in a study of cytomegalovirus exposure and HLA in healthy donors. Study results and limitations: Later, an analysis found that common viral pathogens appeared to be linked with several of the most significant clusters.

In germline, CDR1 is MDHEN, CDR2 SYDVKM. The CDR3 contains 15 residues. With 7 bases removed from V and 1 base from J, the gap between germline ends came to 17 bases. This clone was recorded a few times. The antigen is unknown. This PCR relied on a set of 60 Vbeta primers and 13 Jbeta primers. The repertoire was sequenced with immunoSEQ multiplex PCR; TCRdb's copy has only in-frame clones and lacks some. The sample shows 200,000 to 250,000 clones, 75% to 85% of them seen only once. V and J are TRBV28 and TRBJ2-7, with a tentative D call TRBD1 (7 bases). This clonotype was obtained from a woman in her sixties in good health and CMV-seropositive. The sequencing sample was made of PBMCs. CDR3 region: CASTPAAGGSYEQYF. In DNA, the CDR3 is TGTGCCAGCACCCCTGCGGCAGGGGGGTCCTACGAGCAGTACTTC.